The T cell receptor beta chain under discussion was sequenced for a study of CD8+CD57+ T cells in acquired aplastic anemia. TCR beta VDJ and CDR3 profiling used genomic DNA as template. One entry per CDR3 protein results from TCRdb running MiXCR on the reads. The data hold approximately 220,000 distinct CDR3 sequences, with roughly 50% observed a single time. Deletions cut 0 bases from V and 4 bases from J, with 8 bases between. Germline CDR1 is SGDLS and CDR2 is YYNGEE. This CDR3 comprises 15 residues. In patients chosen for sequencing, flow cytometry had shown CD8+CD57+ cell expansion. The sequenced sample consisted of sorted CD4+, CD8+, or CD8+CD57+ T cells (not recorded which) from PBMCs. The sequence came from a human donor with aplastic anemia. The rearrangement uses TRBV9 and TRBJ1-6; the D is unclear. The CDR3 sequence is CASSVDGVYNSPLHF. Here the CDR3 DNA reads TGTGCCAGCAGCGTAGATGGGGTTTATAATTCACCCCTCCACTTT.